This TCR beta chain was retrieved from a study of cytomegalovirus exposure and HLA in healthy donors. Trimming pared 0 bases from V and 4 bases from J, leaving 11 bases between. The germline gives CDR1 GTSNPN, CDR2 SVGIG (reference sequence). CDR3 length: 14 amino acids. Comment on this clone: Antigen unknown.

Findings and limits, study-wide: Trimming of TCR beta V- and J-genes showed a link, identified in a later analysis, to a missense DCLRE1C variant. Sequencing depth across donors, presence/absence analyses assumed, was roughly uniform. TCR beta sequences reportedly predicted most subjects' HLA-A and HLA-B alleles accurately.

The study ran its PCR with 60 Vbeta and 13 Jbeta primers. Under the authors' procedure: Later, tens of millions of unique TCR beta chains were counted in an analysis, and about 10 million of them were shared. The table came from immunoSEQ multiplex PCR; TCRdb's copy has only in-frame clones and leaves some out. The V and J calls and clone size are taken from that table; D and trimming were inferred from the DNA. Of 170,000 or so clones in the sample, roughly 84% were seen once. This TCR was sampled from a man aged 50-60 years in good health and CMV-seropositive. The sequenced sample was PBMCs. The chain is built from TRBV30 and TRBJ2-3; tentative D call: TRBD2 (7 bases). CDR3 bases: TGTGCCTGGAGTGTACAAGGGGGGGCAGATACGCAGTATTTT. The encoded protein is CAWSVQGGADTQYF. Using reference TRBV30 and TRBJ2-3 for the parts outside the CDR3, the full variable domain is SQTIHQWPATLVQPVGSPLSLECTVEGTSNPNLYWYRQAAGRGLQLLFYSVGIGQISSEVPQNLSASRPQDRQFILSSKKLLLSDSGFYLCAWSVQGGADTQYFGPGTRLTVL.